The 29 T cell receptor beta chains given below trace back to one sample, sequenced in a study of CD8+ T cells in alopecia areata. Specified treatment: oral pan-JAK inhibitor, 5-10 mg twice daily. Extraction and reverse transcription of RNA yielded cDNA as the sequencing template. Clones were read by immunoSEQ multiplex PCR, and TCRdb kept only the in-frame ones, dropping some. The data show about 200,000 clones, around 57% seen once. The specimen was CD4+ T cells sorted from blood, collected at week 4, from a patient treated with tofacitinib. The receptor source for this set is a human donor with alopecia areata.

This clone was seen ten or more times. The CDR3 region has the DNA TGTGCCAGCAGCGTCGAACCTACAGGGGTTTTTGGAAACACCATATATTTT. It encodes CASSVEPTGVFGNTIYF. The chain couples TRBV9 to TRBJ1-3; the match to TRBD1 covers 7 bases. This CDR3 spans 17 amino acids. Per the germline V gene, CDR1 is SGDLS and CDR2 is YYNGEE. Trimming cost V 2 bases and J 3 bases; bases outside gene matches: 11.

The chain uses TRBV2 and TRBJ2-3; D is possibly TRBD2 (5 bases). This CDR3 contains 11 residues. With 9 bases removed from V and 6 bases from J, the gap between germline ends came to 10 bases. CDR1 and CDR2 (germline): SNHLY, FYNNEI. CDR3 amino acids: CARTTGDTQYF. CDR3 nucleotide sequence: TGTGCCAGAACTACGGGGGATACGCAGTATTTT.

This clone occurred a few times. This chain uses TRBV19 with TRBJ1-2; D not resolved. V lost 3 bases and J lost 7, with 15 bases in between. CDR3 length: 14 residues. CDR1 and CDR2 from the germline V gene are LNHDA and SQIVND (reference sequence). CDR3 protein: CASSMVRQGRGYTF. CDR3 DNA: TGTGCCAGTAGTATGGTGAGGCAAGGACGTGGCTACACCTTC.

V is TRBV19 and J is TRBJ2-7; no firm D call. The CDR3 length is 14 residues. CDR1 and CDR2 from the germline V gene are LNHDA and SQIVND (reference sequence). V lost 1 base to trimming and J lost 3 bases, with 10 bases between them. CDR3 DNA sequence: TGTGCCAGTAGTATAGGCGCCAGCTACTACGAGCAGTACTTC. Translating gives CASSIGASYYEQYF. Combining the CDR3 with reference TRBV19 and TRBJ2-7 gives the whole variable domain DGGITQSPKYLFRKEGQNVTLSCEQNLNHDAMYWYRQDPGQGLRLIYYSQIVNDFQKGDIAEGYSVSREKKESFPLTVTSAQKNPTAFYLCASSIGASYYEQYFGPGTRLTVT.

On this clone itself: The same CDR3 arises from other DNA sequences in this sample as well. The chain recombines TRBV30 with TRBJ2-7, with 7 nucleotides matching TRBD1. The V segment lost 2 bases and the J segment 0 bases; nucleotides outside the gene matches: 4. Germline values: CDR1 GTSNPN, CDR2 SVGIG (reference sequence). The CDR3 has 14 residues. In DNA form, the CDR3 reads TGTGCCTGGAGTCCCGGGACAGTCTCCTACGAGCAGTACTTC. Amino acid sequence: CAWSPGTVSYEQYF.

The CDR3 loop reads CASSLPPGNTEAFF. The CDR3 coding sequence is TGTGCCAGCAGCTTACCCCCGGGGAACACTGAAGCTTTCTTT. The chain is built from TRBV7-9 and TRBJ1-1, with D unresolved. There are 14 residues in the CDR3. Trimming removed 2 bases from V and 1 base from J, with 8 bases in between. CDR1 and CDR2 from the germline V gene are SEHNR and FQNEAQ (reference sequence).

DNA of the CDR3: TGTGCCAGCTCCCCTCGGGAGAACGAGCAGTACTTC. Translating it yields CASSPRENEQYF. The chain is built from TRBV18 and TRBJ2-7; D is perhaps TRBD2 (6 bases). The CDR3 is 12 residues long. Germline CDR1 and CDR2: KGHSH and LQKENI. Between the trimmed V and J ends, which lost 6 bases and 5 bases, there was a span of 11 bases.

The chain combines TRBV10-3 with TRBJ2-1, with 7 nucleotides matching TRBD1. Losses at the gene ends were 3 bases for V and 0 bases for J; bases not matched to a gene: 5. The CDR3 extends over 16 amino acids. Per germline, CDR1 ENHRY and CDR2 SYGVKD. The CDR3 nucleotides are TGTGCCATCAGTGATACAGGGGCCGCCTCCTACAATGAGCAGTTCTTC. This translates into CAISDTGAASYNEQFF.

The V gene is TRBV4-2, the J gene TRBJ2-2; D call uncertain. V lost 7 bases and J 0 bases, leaving 15 bases between the germline ends. CDR1 LGHNA and CDR2 YNFKEQ come from the germline V gene. This CDR3 spans 16 amino acids. DNA for the CDR3: TGTGCCAGCACCCTTACTCCCGCCGCGAACACCGGGGAGCTGTTTTTT. This encodes CASTLTPAANTGELFF.

In regard to this clone: Other nucleotide sequences from this sample produce the same CDR3. This rearrangement joins TRBV30 to TRBJ2-7; 8 nucleotides match TRBD1. Germline values: CDR1 GTSNPN, CDR2 SVGIG (reference sequence). This CDR3 has 12 amino acids. The V gene end was trimmed by 4 bases and the J gene end by 4 bases; junction bases not matched to a gene: 3. CDR3 loop: CAWTGGGYEQYF. The CDR3 DNA is TGTGCCTGGACAGGGGGCGGGTACGAGCAGTACTTC.

The chain combines TRBV2 with TRBJ2-7, with D possibly matching TRBD2 (7 bases). There are 12 residues in the CDR3. Germline V lookup: CDR1 SNHLY, CDR2 FYNNEI. V dropped 10 bases and J dropped 6 bases, with 16 bases sitting between them. The CDR3 DNA reads TGTGCCACCCGTGGGGGGGGCAGCGAGCAGTACTTC. Its translation is CATRGGGSEQYF.

The chain couples TRBV29-1 to TRBJ1-2; maybe TRBD1 (6 bases). CDR3 length: 13 amino acids. Between the trimmed V and J ends, which lost 7 bases and 3 bases, there was a span of 15 bases. The germline V gene has CDR1 SQVTM and CDR2 ANQGSEA. CDR3 DNA: TGCAGCGCAGGGCGTGGGGGGCACTATGGCTACACCTTC. Translation gives CSAGRGGHYGYTF.

The chain links TRBV29-1 to TRBJ1-1; perhaps TRBD1 as D (6 bases). The V and J ends lost 7 bases and 3 bases respectively, with 12 bases between them. CDR3 length: 12 amino acids. Germline V lookup: CDR1 SQVTM, CDR2 ANQGSEA. CDR3 DNA sequence: TGCAGCGCGCAGGGGATATACACTGAAGCTTTCTTT. It translates to CSAQGIYTEAFF.

The J gene is TRBJ2-2, the V gene TRBV7-8; TRBD1 matches 10 bases. This CDR3 spans 15 amino acids. With V trimmed by 5 bases and J by 6 bases, 6 bases remained unmatched. Germline V lookup: CDR1 SGHVS, CDR2 FQNEAQ. Here the CDR3 DNA reads TGTGCCAGCAGCCCCAGGGACAGGGGTCCCGGGGAGCTGTTTTTT. It translates to CASSPRDRGPGELFF.

The rearrangement joins TRBV5-4 to TRBJ2-5; D uncertain. Germline V lookup: CDR1 SGHNT, CDR2 YYREEE (reference sequence). Trimming stripped 4 bases from V and 5 bases from J, with 12 bases between. This CDR3 spans 13 amino acids. The DNA for the CDR3 is TGTGCCAGCAGCGCCGACAATACCGAGACCCAGTACTTC. Its protein product is CASSADNTETQYF.

The chain links TRBV29-1 to TRBJ1-4; D call uncertain. V was trimmed by 1 base and J by 2 bases, leaving 11 bases between them. Germline CDR1 reads SQVTM; CDR2 reads ANQGSEA. This CDR3 region has 15 residues. The CDR3 nucleotides read TGCAGCGTTGAAGGTGAAGCCGCGACTAATGAAAAACTGTTTTTT. It translates to CSVEGEAATNEKLFF.

The sample holds many counts of this clone. The rearrangement joins TRBV9 to TRBJ2-1; TRBD2 matches 9 bases. Unmatched junction bases numbered 4, after V lost 2 bases and J lost 4 bases. Germline CDR1 is SGDLS and CDR2 is YYNGEE. The CDR3 extends over 15 amino acids. The CDR3 DNA sequence: TGTGCCAGCAGCGTCTTAGCGGGAGTTTACAATGAGCAGTTCTTC. Protein sequence: CASSVLAGVYNEQFF.

The chain uses TRBV29-1 and TRBJ2-1; 7 nucleotides match TRBD2. The CDR3 is 14 amino acids. Germline trimming cut 6 bases from V and 4 bases from J; bases unmatched to any gene: 9. The germline CDR1 and CDR2 sequences are SQVTM and ANQGSEA. This CDR3 is CSVRRASGYNEQFF. Written as DNA, the CDR3 is TGCAGCGTCCGCAGGGCTAGCGGATACAATGAGCAGTTCTTC.

The V gene is TRBV6-5, the J gene TRBJ2-7; tentative D call: TRBD2 (7 bases). The V and J ends lost 6 bases and 6 bases respectively, with 12 bases between them. Germline V gene data show CDR1 as MNHEY and CDR2 as SVGAGI. CDR3 size: 12 residues. The CDR3 region is CASRAGAGEQYF. DNA of the CDR3: TGTGCCAGCAGGGCGGGGGCCGGCGAGCAGTACTTC.

The chain uses TRBV7-2 and TRBJ2-3; TRBD1 agrees at 7 bases. The V gene end was trimmed by 5 bases and the J gene end by 1 base; junction bases not matched to a gene: 6. In germline, CDR1 is SGHTA, CDR2 FQGNSA. The CDR3 runs 15 residues. The CDR3 is CASSPRQGRTDTQYF. The CDR3 DNA reads as TGTGCCAGCAGCCCACGACAGGGTCGCACAGATACGCAGTATTTT. The variable domain in full, completed from reference TRBV7-2 and TRBJ2-3, reads GAGVSQSPSNKVTEKGKDVELRCDPISGHTALYWYRQSLGQGLEFLIYFQGNSAPDKSGLPSDRFSAERTGGSVSTLTIQRTQQEDSAVYLCASSPRQGRTDTQYFGPGTRLTVL.

This clone was picked up a small number of times. The V and J genes are TRBV5-1 and TRBJ2-3; tentatively, D is TRBD1 (6 bases). This CDR3 contains 15 residues. CDR1 SGHRS and CDR2 YFSETQ come from the germline V gene. The V end was cut by 3 bases, the J end by 2 bases, with 13 bases between. DNA for the CDR3: TGCGCCAGCAGCTCAGAGACAGGACTCACAGATACGCAGTATTTT. Amino acids: CASSSETGLTDTQYF. The full variable domain, completed using reference TRBV5-1 and TRBJ2-3, is KAGVTQTPRYLIKTRGQQVTLSCSPISGHRSVSWYQQTPGQGLQFLFEYFSETQRNKGNFPGRFSGRQFSNSRSEMNVSTLELGDSALYLCASSSETGLTDTQYFGPGTRLTVL.

The CDR3 loop reads CASSHHTGNTEAFF. DNA for the CDR3: TGTGCCAGCAGCCACCACACAGGGAACACTGAAGCTTTCTTT. This chain connects TRBV14 to TRBJ1-1, with D maybe TRBD1 (5 bases). Germline V gene sequence: CDR1 SGHDN, CDR2 FVKESK. V was shortened by 3 bases and J by 1 base, with 9 bases between the two germline ends. The CDR3 extends over 14 amino acids.

This rearrangement joins TRBV29-1 to TRBJ1-4; 7 bases align to TRBD1. This CDR3 region has 12 residues. CDR1 is SQVTM, CDR2 ANQGSEA, per germline. Unmatched junction bases numbered 5, after V lost 5 bases and J lost 8 bases. The CDR3 DNA is TGCAGCGTTCGCAGGGGGAACGAAAAACTGTTTTTT. It specifies CSVRRGNEKLFF.

This clone was seen only once. A much more abundant neighbour one base away suggests this may be a read error. The V call is TRBV7-2, the J call TRBJ2-3; D is ambiguous. The V gene lost 3 bases and the J gene lost 5 bases, with 3 bases spanning the gap. There are 11 residues in the CDR3. Germline V gives CDR1 SGHTA, CDR2 FQGNSA. The CDR3 loop reads CASSFVDTQYF. The CDR3 DNA is TGTGCCAGCAGCTTCGTAGATACGCAGTATTTT.

J is TRBJ1-6 and V is TRBV6-1, with D perhaps matching TRBD1 (6 bases). There are 17 residues in the CDR3. Trimming pared 2 bases from V and 9 bases from J, leaving 20 bases between. From germline, CDR1 is MNHNS and CDR2 SASEGT. The CDR3 nucleotides are TGTGCCAGCAGTGAAATCGAGAGTGCAGGGGTAATTTCACCCCTCCACTTT. Translating gives CASSEIESAGVISPLHF.

This chain uses TRBV28 with TRBJ2-5; unclear D gene. The CDR3 consists of 16 residues. CDR1 is MDHEN, CDR2 SYDVKM, per germline. Trimming removed 2 bases from V and 5 bases from J, with 18 bases in between. The CDR3 spells CASSLGGASIKETQYF. The CDR3 DNA reads TGTGCCAGCAGTTTAGGCGGAGCTAGTATAAAGGAGACCCAGTACTTC.

V gene TRBV7-2 combines with J gene TRBJ1-1; the D gene is possibly TRBD1 (6 bases). CDR1 and CDR2 (germline): SGHTA, FQGNSA. This CDR3 contains 12 residues. V shed 4 bases and J shed 5 bases, with 8 bases lying between them. CDR3 DNA sequence: TGTGCCAGCAGCTCACAGGGAACTGAAGCTTTCTTT. Protein sequence: CASSSQGTEAFF.

The genes are TRBV10-3 and TRBJ1-2, with D possibly being TRBD1 (6 bases). CDR1 and CDR2 from the germline V gene are ENHRY and SYGVKD. The V end lost 0 bases, the J end lost 3 bases, and 17 bases lay between the germline ends. This CDR3 comprises 17 residues. The CDR3 bases are TGTGCCATCAGTGAGTCGAAGGATTTACAGGGAGACTATGGCTACACCTTC. Translation: CAISESKDLQGDYGYTF.

This clone was seen just once. This sequence joins TRBV5-1 and TRBJ1-1; D gene uncertain. V dropped 0 bases and J dropped 1 base, with 7 bases sitting between them. Per germline, CDR1 SGHRS and CDR2 YFSETQ. The CDR3 has 14 amino acids. The CDR3 sequence: CASSLEQSNTEAFF. The CDR3 DNA is TGCGCCAGCAGCTTGGAACAGTCGAACACTGAAGCTTTCTTT.